Listed here is a single TCR beta chain. 5'RACE template switching with UMIs generated TCR beta cDNA. TCRdb re-called the 5' RACE reads, yielding one record per CDR3 amino acid sequence without DNA. This table lists some 440,000 distinct CDR3 sequences. The data were obtained in a study of T cells expressing NK-cell markers. Study as a whole: According to the study, TCR beta repertoires originated from sorted CD3+CD56+NKG2C+, CD3+CD56+NKG2C- and CD3+CD56-NKG2C+ T cells.

The CDR3 has 13 residues. Looked up from germline, CDR1 is ENHRY and CDR2 is SYGVKD. The receptor was derived from a woman in her forties or fifties in good health. Specimen: blood T cells: a sorted CD56 or NKG2C T cell subset, CD4+ or CD8+ T cells, or bulk PBMC T cells (not recorded which). This chain connects TRBV10-3 to TRBJ2-7; the D gene TCRdb calls, TRBD2, cannot be checked with no DNA. CDR3 sequence reads: CAITKTEGHEQYF.